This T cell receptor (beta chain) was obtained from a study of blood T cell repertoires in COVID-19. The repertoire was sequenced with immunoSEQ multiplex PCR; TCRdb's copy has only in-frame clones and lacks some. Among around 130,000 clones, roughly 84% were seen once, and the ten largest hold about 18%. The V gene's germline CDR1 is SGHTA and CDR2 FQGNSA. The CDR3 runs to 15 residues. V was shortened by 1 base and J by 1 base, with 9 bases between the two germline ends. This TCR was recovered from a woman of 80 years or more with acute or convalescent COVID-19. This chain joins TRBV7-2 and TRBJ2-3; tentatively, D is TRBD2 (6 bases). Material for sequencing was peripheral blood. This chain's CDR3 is CASSLVAAGTDTQYF. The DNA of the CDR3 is TGTGCCAGCAGCTTAGTAGCGGCAGGCACAGATACGCAGTATTTT.